At least ten counts were recorded for the clone carrying this TCR beta chain. What it binds is not known. Between the trimmed V and J ends, which lost 8 bases and 6 bases, there was a span of 13 bases. CDR3 length: 12 amino acids. Germline loops: CDR1 SQVTM, CDR2 ANQGSEA. This record comes from a study of CD8 T cells in ankylosing spondylitis. MiXCR was run by TCRdb on the 5' RACE reads, yielding one entry per CDR3 protein. The sample includes over 450,000 distinct CDR3 sequences, roughly 13% of them seen just once. Regarding the study as a whole: Characteristic, it appeared, of ankylosing spondylitis blood was a TCR beta motif of roughly eight highly homologous variants.

The chain couples TRBV29-1 to TRBJ2-2; TRBD2 might be the D (5 bases). The sequenced sample consisted of blood, either unsorted or a sorted T cell fraction (not recorded which). The clonotype originates from a male donor with ankylosing spondylitis. CDR3 protein: CSLIISAGELFF. The CDR3 DNA follows: TGCAGCCTTATCATTAGCGCCGGGGAGCTGTTTTTT.